The 4 T cell receptor beta chains presented below share a single source sample, sequenced in a study of blood T cell repertoires in COVID-19. The protocol was immunoSEQ multiplex PCR, while the TCRdb copy is restricted to in-frame clones and leaves out a portion. The sample includes 140,000 or so clones, more than 75% seen only once; the top ten take about two fifths. Sequencing was done on a sample of peripheral blood. These receptors all stem from a man aged 45-65 years who had recovered from COVID-19.

V and J are TRBV28 and TRBJ2-1, with D unclear. The length of the CDR3 is 13 residues. V shed 5 bases and J shed 8 bases, with 13 bases lying between them. Germline CDR1 MDHEN, CDR2 SYDVKM. The CDR3 sequence is CASSVNSPDEQFF. As DNA, the CDR3 is TGTGCCAGCAGTGTGAATAGTCCCGATGAGCAGTTCTTC.

This clone has just a few counts. J is TRBJ1-1 and V is TRBV18; D uncertain. From germline, CDR1 is KGHSH and CDR2 LQKENI. V was trimmed by 4 bases and J by 3 bases, leaving 12 bases between them. The CDR3 runs to 14 residues. DNA for the CDR3: TGTGCCAGCTCACTATCCGGGAAGGACACTGAAGCTTTCTTT. Translating it yields CASSLSGKDTEAFF.

The chain couples TRBV15 to TRBJ2-7; TRBD1 aligns across 9 bases. Germline trimming cut 5 bases from V and 5 bases from J; bases unmatched to any gene: 13. The germline V gene has CDR1 LNHNV and CDR2 YYDKDF (reference sequence). The CDR3 is 16 amino acids. CDR3 coding DNA: TGTGCCACCAGCTCTCACTCCGGGACAGGGATCAACGAGCAGTACTTC. Translation: CATSSHSGTGINEQYF.

The chain joins TRBV7-2 to TRBJ1-1; D gene ambiguous. CDR1 is SGHTA, CDR2 FQGNSA, per germline. V lost 1 base and J 1 base, leaving 4 bases between the germline ends. The CDR3 consists of 13 residues. The CDR3 loop is CASSLGQNTEAFF. The CDR3 nucleotides are TGTGCCAGCAGCTTAGGGCAGAACACTGAAGCTTTCTTT.